The entry that follows covers one T cell receptor beta chain sequence. The sample originates from a study of T-cell memory formation after mild COVID-19. Germline-derived CDR1 and CDR2 are SGHRS and YFSETQ. V gave up 3 bases and J gave up 0 bases; unmatched junction bases: 3. The length of the CDR3 is 15 residues. TCRdb re-analysed the 5' RACE reads in MiXCR, keeping a single row per CDR3 protein. The table shows 100,000 to 120,000 distinct CDR3 sequences, with roughly a sixth occurring only once. The sequenced sample was PBMCs or a T cell subset sorted from them (not recorded which). The chain couples TRBV5-1 to TRBJ2-3; TRBD1 matches 8 bases. This sequence originates from a man between 18 and 35 years old who had mild COVID-19 (a few samples of this study predate the infection). Cell type and time point are not known. The CDR3 loop reads CASSWGQASTDTQYF. CDR3 nucleotide sequence: TGCGCCAGCAGCTGGGGACAGGCGAGCACAGATACGCAGTATTTT.